The entry below gives a single T cell receptor beta chain sequence along with its context. The antigen remains undetermined. This record comes from a study of T cells expressing NK-cell markers. Overall study context: One of eight sequenced donors was HCMV-seronegative; the other seven were seropositive.

Study-wide results and caveats: In a handful of donors, dominant clonotypes made up about 25-65% of CD3+CD56-NKG2C+ cells.

A 5'RACE template switching approach incorporating UMIs was used to make TCR beta cDNA. TCRdb reworked the 5' RACE reads into one entry per CDR3 protein, no DNA. The sample table sets out about 410,000 distinct CDR3 sequences. The CDR3 is 13 residues long. Germline CDR1 reads SGHRS; CDR2 reads YFSETQ. This clonotype was sampled from a woman aged 50 to 60 in good health. This sequence joins TRBV5-1 and TRBJ2-5. Sequencing was performed on blood T cells: a sorted CD56 or NKG2C T cell subset, CD4+ or CD8+ T cells, or bulk PBMC T cells (not recorded which). The CDR3 loop reads CASLGRPQETQYF.